This T cell receptor beta chain is from a study of shared clonotypes between healthy human individuals. At the level of the study: CD8 memory received one plate per donor, CD8 naive two, CD4 memory three and CD4 naive three.

Donors comprised only Caucasian adults living in Nashville, Tennessee. This CDR3 contains 18 residues. Trimming pared 0 bases from V and 3 bases from J, leaving 21 bases between. Comment on this clone: Its antigen is not identified.

Once extracted for a subset, genomic DNA was divided evenly among several immunoSEQ plates. Assay: immunoSEQ multiplex PCR; the TCRdb copy retains only in-frame clones and omits some. Found here are some 1,400,000 clones, 96% of them singletons; the top ten hold 1% to 1.5%. Study-wide results and limits: Relative to clonotypes present in all four donors, those not shared had lower generation probabilities.

The rearrangement joins TRBV23-1 to TRBJ2-7; maybe TRBD2 (5 bases). TRBV23-1 is an ORF for which the function is uncertain. The TCR comes from a young man in good health. The source material was naive CD4+ T cells sorted from blood. The subset is: CD45RA+ positively selected. Here the CDR3 DNA reads TGCGCCAGCAGTCAATCGATCTGGTCTGAGGGTGGGATCTACGAGCAGTACTTC. It is translated as CASSQSIWSEGGIYEQYF.